The clone carrying this T cell receptor (beta chain) was observed many times. The target antigen is unknown. The data originate from a study of CD8 T cells in ankylosing spondylitis. Overall study findings and caveats: Blood from ankylosing spondylitis patients appeared to carry a characteristic roughly 8-variant TCR beta motif. Disease-linked clones reportedly concentrated significantly in matched ankylosing spondylitis synovial fluid. Prior work had noted some motif variants in reactive arthritis blood and synovial fluid.

Germline-derived CDR1 and CDR2 are ENHRY and SYGVKD. The CDR3 has 16 residues. V was trimmed by 6 bases and J by 7 bases, leaving 22 bases between them. Scientists made TCR beta libraries using quantitative 5'-RACE with molecular barcodes. TCRdb called the 5' RACE reads again in MiXCR, with one record for every CDR3 protein. Seen here are around 120,000 distinct CDR3 sequences, about 13% observed once, and the top ten hold approximately 3%. The sequencing sample was made of blood, either unsorted or a sorted T cell fraction (not recorded which). The gene calls are TRBV10-3 and TRBJ1-3; TRBD1 is a possible D gene (5 bases). The receptor was isolated from a female donor with ankylosing spondylitis or in good health (not recorded which). Written as DNA, the CDR3 is TGTGCCATCAGCGTCGCCCTGACAGTTGCCAGTAACACCATATATTTT. It codes for CAISVALTVASNTIYF.